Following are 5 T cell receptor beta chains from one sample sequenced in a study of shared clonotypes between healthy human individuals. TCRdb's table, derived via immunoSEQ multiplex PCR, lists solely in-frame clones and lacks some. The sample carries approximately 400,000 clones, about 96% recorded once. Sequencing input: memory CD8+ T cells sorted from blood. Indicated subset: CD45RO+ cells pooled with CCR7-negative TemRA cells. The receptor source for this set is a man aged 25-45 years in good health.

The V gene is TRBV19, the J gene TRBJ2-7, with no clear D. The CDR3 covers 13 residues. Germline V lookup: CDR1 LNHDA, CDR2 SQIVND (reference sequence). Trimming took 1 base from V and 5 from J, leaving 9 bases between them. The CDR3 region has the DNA TGTGCCAGTAGTATAGGGATTGGTGACGAGCAGTACTTC. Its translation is CASSIGIGDEQYF.

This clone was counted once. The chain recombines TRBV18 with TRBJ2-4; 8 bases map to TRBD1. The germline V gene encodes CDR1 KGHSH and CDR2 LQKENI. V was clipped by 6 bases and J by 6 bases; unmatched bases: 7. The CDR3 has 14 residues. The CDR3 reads CASSRTGPLNIQYF. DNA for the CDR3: TGTGCCAGCTCCCGGACAGGGCCCTTAAACATTCAGTACTTC.

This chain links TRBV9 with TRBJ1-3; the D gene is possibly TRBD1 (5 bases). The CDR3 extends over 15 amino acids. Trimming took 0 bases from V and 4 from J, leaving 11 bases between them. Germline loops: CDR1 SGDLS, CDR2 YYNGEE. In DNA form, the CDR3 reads TGTGCCAGCAGCGTAGAGGGAGGGGACGGAAACACCATATATTTT. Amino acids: CASSVEGGDGNTIYF.

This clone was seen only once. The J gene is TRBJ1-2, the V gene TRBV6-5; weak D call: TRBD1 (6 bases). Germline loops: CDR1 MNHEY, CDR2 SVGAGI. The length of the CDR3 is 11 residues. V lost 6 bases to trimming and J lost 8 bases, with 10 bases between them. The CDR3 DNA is TGTGCCAGCAGGAACAGGGAAGGCTACACCTTC. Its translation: CASRNREGYTF.

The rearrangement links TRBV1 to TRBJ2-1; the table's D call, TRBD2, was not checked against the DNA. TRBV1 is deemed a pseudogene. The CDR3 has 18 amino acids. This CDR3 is CTSSRLAGGPCSYNEQFF. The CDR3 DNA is TGCACCAGCAGCCGACTAGCGGGAGGTCCCTGCTCCTACAATGAGCAGTTCTTC.